This section outlines one T cell receptor (beta chain) sequence together with its context. The data are from a study of early stage breast cancer tumors. Assay used: immunoSEQ multiplex PCR; TCRdb lists only in-frame clones, some missing. The sample holds more than 15,000 clones, 83% seen once. Per the germline V gene, CDR1 is KGHSH and CDR2 is LQKENI. This CDR3 comprises 12 residues. Trimming left V 3 bases short and J 2 bases short, with 4 bases between. The chain links TRBV18 to TRBJ2-5; D gene ambiguous. Sequencing was performed on blood. This sequence originates from a person aged 65-85 years with breast cancer. This chain's CDR3 is CASSPAQETQYF. The CDR3 nucleotides read TGTGCCAGCTCACCGGCACAAGAGACCCAGTACTTC.